Detailed here is one T cell receptor beta chain. Its antigen specificity is not known. The sample holds no much larger clone one base away, and base qualities are not on file. Other DNA sequences in the same sample also yield this CDR3. Libraries were prepared through the immunoSEQ multiplex PCR assay. RNA was extracted from all samples and reverse transcribed into cDNA, which served as template for TCR sequencing. SuperScript III was used for first-strand cDNA synthesis, primed with a 2:1 mix of oligo-dT and random hexamers. Amplification bias was assessed with a synthetic immune receptor repertoire, and residual bias was removed computationally. Processing in the source paper ran as follows. Raw reads were preprocessed to remove errors, and CDR3 was defined according to IMGT conventions as the region from the conserved cysteine to phenylalanine. Clonality was computed as 1 minus the Shannon entropy, with the entropy normalized by log2 of the number of productive unique TCRs. Whether scalp clones were CD4 or CD8 was inferred by matching scalp TCRbeta sequences against CD4 and CD8 repertoires sorted from blood. The immuneACCESS repertoire file appears here via TCRdb, limited to in-frame rearrangements. These files lack a portion of the clones; in checked studies, under half of the deficit traces to unresolved V genes, and the cause of the others is not known. From that table come the V and J calls and clone size; the DNA was used to work out D and trimming. The sample has 250,000 to 350,000 clones on record, 60% of them singletons. The ten largest clones capture 0.75% to 0.95% of the sample.

Read against the paper, the sample's treatment or condition label means: oral pan-JAK inhibitor, 5-10 mg twice daily. Peripheral blood and lesional scalp punch biopsies were obtained from patients with alopecia areata. PBMCs were separated by density centrifugation and stained for CD3, CD4 and CD8, after which CD4+ and CD8+ T cells were sorted on a FACSAria. This specimen comes from a study of CD8+ T cells in alopecia areata (dated by TCRdb to 2016 to 2018). Regarding the study in general: Treated patients were enrolled in an open-label pilot trial of oral tofacitinib, 5 to 10 mg twice daily, for moderate-to-severe alopecia areata. TCRbeta CDR3 regions were amplified by immunoSEQ multiplex PCR using 35 Vbeta forward and 13 Jbeta reverse primers. Human TCRbeta sequencing covered scalp tissue and sorted CD4+ and CD8+ peripheral blood T cells from patchy and totalis/universalis alopecia areata patients and healthy controls. Scalp clonality was compared among normal scalp (n=4), patchy alopecia areata scalp (n=8), and alopecia totalis/universalis scalp (n=8). Patients received tofacitinib for 6 to 18 months and were then followed off drug for 6 months to check for delayed response and recurrence. Tofacitinib-treated patients had biopsies at baseline and at 4 and 24 weeks of treatment, with a later scalp biopsy in several patients. To study T cell clonal expansion in alopecia areata, the researchers applied high-throughput TCRbeta sequencing to both the C3H/HeJ mouse model and human patients. For the treated patients, the SALT score, which quantifies what percentage of scalp surface area is affected, served as the measure of disease severity. RNA came from the PAXgene miRNA kit for fixed scalp, the miRNeasy kit for PBMCs, and the RNeasy kit for mouse skin.

Study-level results and caveats: Shared TCR sequences between patients were less evident than in mice, which may be partly attributable to HLA diversity in the patient population. Because the treated cohort was small and had only one nonresponder, larger studies are needed to examine links between baseline CD8+ expansion and response. Compared with normal scalp, lesional scalp had higher clonality and more expanded CD8+ clones, particularly in alopecia totalis/universalis, a pattern that suggests antigenic drive. During tofacitinib treatment, many expanded lesional clones remained in scalp and blood, and this persistence may partly explain relapse after treatment is stopped. Unlike mouse skin, where gammadelta T cells dominate, normal human skin contains resident alphabeta T cells that get sequenced too, which complicates analysis of the scalp TCR repertoire. Tofacitinib significantly lowered scalp clonality and the number of expanded CD8+ clones among the top 100 scalp clones.

The junction carries 6 bases between V and J, which are trimmed by 2 bases and 1 base respectively. The CDR3 starts with the cysteine, ends with the phenylalanine, and has 15 residues. Left in the record is the CDR3 DNA by itself, 45 bases read in frame from the first base. In the germline V gene, CDR1 corresponds to MNHNS and CDR2 to SASEGT. The source was CD4+ T cells sorted from blood, collected around week 54, from a patient treated with tofacitinib. This clonotype was sampled from a human donor with alopecia areata. The chain is assembled from TRBV6-1 and TRBJ2-6, with the D gene not confidently named. The DNA reads TGTGCCAGCAGTGAACAACGATCTGGGGCCAACGTCCTGACTTTC. It specifies CASSEQRSGANVLTF.